The 11 T cell receptor beta chains reported below all come from one sample, sequenced in a study of shared clonotypes between healthy human individuals. Sequenced by immunoSEQ multiplex PCR; TCRdb stores in-frame clones only, minus some. The sample contains more than 400,000 clones, 78% of which appear only once. The sample consisted of PBMCs. Receptors were obtained from a woman aged 40 to 50 in good health. Some clones in this sample may be carry-over from other donors' samples.

This clone has more than one count but fewer than ten. V and J are TRBV6-4 and TRBJ2-3, with D possibly TRBD1 on 6 matching bases. V lost 3 bases and J 1 base, leaving 11 bases between the germline ends. CDR3 size: 15 residues. Germline-derived CDR1 and CDR2 are MRHNA and SNTAGT. The CDR3 region is CASSEQGSGTDTQYF. As DNA, the CDR3 is TGTGCCAGCAGTGAACAGGGTTCGGGCACAGATACGCAGTATTTT.

The V and J genes are TRBV9 and TRBJ1-4; the match to TRBD1 covers 7 bases. Trimming cost V 1 base and J 3 bases; bases outside gene matches: 15. The CDR3 has 19 residues. The germline gives CDR1 SGDLS, CDR2 YYNGEE. The CDR3 nucleotides are TGTGCCAGCAGCGTAAGCCATGGGACAGCCTCGGGGCCTAATGAAAAACTGTTTTTT. Residues: CASSVSHGTASGPNEKLFF.

This clone is classed as medium-sized. This specimen includes other DNA sequences encoding the same CDR3. The chain's CDR3 is CASSCGRIGPLYSNQPQHF. The CDR3 DNA reads as TGTGCCAGCAGCTGCGGGCGGATCGGGCCCCTTTATAGCAATCAGCCCCAGCATTTT. This rearrangement joins TRBV5-4 to TRBJ1-5; D gene ambiguous. The CDR3 length is 19 residues. V lost 3 bases and J 0 bases, leaving 22 bases between the germline ends. Germline V lookup: CDR1 SGHNT, CDR2 YYREEE (reference sequence).

This clone has a single count. This chain connects TRBV19 to TRBJ2-1; 10 bases agree with TRBD2. V was clipped by 3 bases and J by 10 bases; unmatched bases: 6. The CDR3 is 14 amino acids. Germline V gene lookup returns CDR1 LNHDA and CDR2 SQIVND (reference sequence). The CDR3 bases are TGTGCCAGTAGTATCCTAGCGGGAGTACGAGAGCAGTTCTTC. Translated: CASSILAGVREQFF.

CDR3 sequence reads: CASSPLAGTDTQYF. For the CDR3, the DNA is TGCGCCAGCAGCCCTTTGGCGGGAACAGATACGCAGTATTTT. This rearrangement joins TRBV4-1 to TRBJ2-3; D might be TRBD2 (6 bases). This CDR3 is built from 14 residues. Trimming left V 4 bases short and J 3 bases short, with 11 bases between. Looked up from germline, CDR1 is MGHRA and CDR2 is YSYEKL.

The chain has TRBV11-2 and TRBJ2-2, with 9 nucleotides matching TRBD1. The CDR3 has 16 amino acids. The V segment lost 1 base and the J segment 7 bases; nucleotides outside the gene matches: 7. CDR1 and CDR2 (germline): SGHAT, FQNNGV. DNA of the CDR3: TGTGCCAGCAGCTTAGGAGGGACAGGGACCAACGGGGAGCTGTTTTTT. Protein product: CASSLGGTGTNGELFF.

J is TRBJ2-4 and V is TRBV28; D not certain. CDR1 is MDHEN and CDR2 is SYDVKM in the germline V gene. Between the trimmed V and J ends, which lost 8 bases and 0 bases, there was a span of 11 bases. The CDR3 consists of 14 residues. The CDR3 bases are TGTGCCAGCCACAGCCGCCAAGCCAAAAACATTCAGTACTTC. Translation gives CASHSRQAKNIQYF.

The J gene is TRBJ2-7, the V gene TRBV5-1; 7 positions match TRBD2. Per the germline V gene, CDR1 is SGHRS and CDR2 is YFSETQ. The CDR3 length is 14 residues. With V trimmed by 2 bases and J by 2 bases, 4 bases remained unmatched. The CDR3 loop reads CASSFGGIAYEQYF. The CDR3 DNA sequence: TGCGCCAGCAGCTTCGGGGGGATAGCCTACGAGCAGTACTTC. Combining the CDR3 with reference TRBV5-1 and TRBJ2-7 gives the whole variable domain KAGVTQTPRYLIKTRGQQVTLSCSPISGHRSVSWYQQTPGQGLQFLFEYFSETQRNKGNFPGRFSGRQFSNSRSEMNVSTLELGDSALYLCASSFGGIAYEQYFGPGTRLTVT.

V is TRBV7-6 and J is TRBJ2-7, with D possibly being TRBD1 or TRBD2 (6 bases each). The CDR3 covers 15 residues. Trimming left V 1 base short and J 2 bases short, with 12 bases between. The germline V gene encodes CDR1 SGHVS and CDR2 FNYEAQ. CDR3 residues: CASSLEGGQAYEQYF. The DNA of the CDR3 is TGTGCCAGCAGCTTAGAGGGGGGCCAGGCCTACGAGCAGTACTTC.

This clone was recorded many times. This CDR3 is also generated by other DNA sequences in the sample. The V call is TRBV9, the J call TRBJ1-1, with D unclear. Germline V gives CDR1 SGDLS, CDR2 YYNGEE. CDR3 length: 15 residues. V lost 0 bases to trimming and J lost 0 bases, with 9 bases between them. The CDR3 spells CASSVGGAVNTEAFF. CDR3 bases: TGTGCCAGCAGCGTAGGGGGAGCGGTGAACACTGAAGCTTTCTTT.

The chain couples TRBV2 to TRBJ2-4; D perhaps matches TRBD2 (6 bases). Germline-derived CDR1 and CDR2 are SNHLY and FYNNEI. V lost 2 bases, J lost 7 bases, and 9 bases lay in between. This CDR3 region has 13 residues. The CDR3 spells CASSEQGGNIQYF. For the CDR3, the DNA is TGTGCCAGCAGTGAACAAGGAGGGAACATTCAGTACTTC.